This T cell receptor (beta chain) was found in a study of T cells in Graves' hyperthyroidism and ophthalmopathy (dated by TCRdb to the late 2010s). Turning to the overall study: Peripheral blood samples were taken at initial diagnosis, before any treatment was given. A discovery cohort of about a hundred patients, 43 with Graves' ophthalmopathy and 57 with stable Graves' hyperthyroidism, was used to find distinguishing TCR V-J signatures. Prospective prediction of ophthalmopathy was tested in an independent validation cohort consisting of 18 to 20 hyperthyroidism patients and over 15 patients who later progressed to ophthalmopathy. The 100 or so discovery patients were divided at random into training and test sets in a 7:3 ratio. In addition, the study compared T-cell repertoires in thyroid tissue and in blood from several Graves' hyperthyroidism patients. After blood sampling, hyperthyroidism patients were treated with methimazole at a starting dose of 30 mg daily, and ophthalmopathy patients were treated with high-dose intravenous methylprednisolone. TCR Vbeta CDR3 sequencing of 130 to 150 peripheral blood samples (roughly 41 ophthalmopathy, under 80 hyperthyroidism and around 17 progressor patients) is reported in the paper.

This clonotype has a handful of counts. Its antigen remains undetermined. No much larger clone exists at a distance of one base, and base qualities are not known. There are 15 amino acids in the CDR3, from cysteine to phenylalanine inclusive. The sequence is cut down to CDR3 DNA, 45 bases in frame from base 1. V is cut by 3 bases and J by 0 bases, and the space between the germline ends is 11 bases. The germline V gene (reference sequence) yields LNHDA for CDR1 and SQIVND for CDR2. Stable Graves' hyperthyroidism was defined as the absence of progression to ophthalmopathy over 18 months of follow-up. The hyperthyroidism patients were between 18 and 65 years old and newly diagnosed, with a disease duration of less than 2 months. Any patient with an uncontrolled infection, another autoimmune disease, pregnancy or lactation was excluded. Diagnoses relied on clinical symptoms, serum thyroxine and TRAb, thyroid ultrasound and orbital computed tomography. PBMCs were isolated from about 10 ml of fresh peripheral blood by Ficoll-Paque density gradient centrifugation. Total RNA was extracted using Trizol reagent, and RNA quality was assessed on an Agilent 2100 Bioanalyzer.

Results and caveats for the whole study, not just this receptor: Sample size was not statistically predetermined, and investigators were not blinded to group allocation. In validation, the model predicted progression to ophthalmopathy a median of approximately 6.3 months before onset, with roughly 68% sensitivity and about 75% specificity. Most expanded thyroid clonotypes (frequency above 0.001) were also detected in blood, a finding suggesting that blood repertoires may reflect thyroid immune responses. A model built on a 13 V-J signature distinguished ophthalmopathy from stable hyperthyroidism, reaching about 89% sensitivity and around 82% specificity in cross-validation and 80%/75% in testing.

TCR beta CDR3 regions were amplified from RNA transcripts. For the first round of RT-PCR on the TCR CDR3, the HTBI primer set was used together with the Qiagen OneStep RT-PCR kit. The libraries were constructed in a second round of multiplex PCR and then size-selected and purified. Libraries were sequenced paired-end with 100 bp reads on an Illumina HiSeq2000. Turning to the authors' computational methods: SOAPnuke was used to process the raw data, removing reads that contained adapters or uncalled bases, had a mean Phred below 15, or lacked an exact match to the constant primer or identifier. COPE v1.2.5 was used to merge the high-quality paired reads, and each unique nucleotide sequence was defined as a clonotype. MiTCR v1.1 was used to align the clonotypes against IMGT TRBV, TRBD and TRBJ reference segments. The analysis was restricted to V-J combinations with a frequency above 0.0001, which together covered just over 98% of the repertoires. A TCS score was defined as the ratio between F50 (clonal expansion) and ExV (chaos), using BLOSUM62-based TCRdist between CDR3 peptides within each V-J. Welch's t-statistics and random forest reduced 514 V-J features to 13, which were used in a naive Bayes classifier (R e1071). Thyroid-blood repertoire similarity was quantified with the Morisita-Horn index. Starting from the raw public reads, TCRdb applied fastp trimming at Q25, assembled clones with MiXCR and retained in-frame beta chains. Rows are combined by CDR3 protein, so each entry shows the most common genes and DNA. The V and J calls follow TCRdb's processing rather than the paper's. The sample profile shows hundreds of thousands of distinct CDR3 sequences; 38% of them were found once. More than 7% of the sample rests with the top ten.

The source is a man aged 18 to 30 with Graves' hyperthyroidism. The sample consisted of blood. This chain joins TRBV19 to TRBJ1-2, with TRBD1 tentatively as D gene (6 bases match). The nucleotides are TGTGCCAGTAGTATTTGGGACACTACTAACTATGGCTACACCTTC. It translates as CASSIWDTTNYGYTF.